The source of this T cell receptor (beta chain) is a study of spatial heterogeneity in lung cancer. Across the study: Fewer alpha-chain than beta-chain sequences were consistently detected.

This clonotype was seen repeatedly, ten times or more. A library made for alpha chains picked up this beta chain off target, so its size means little. V shed 5 bases and J 0 bases; nucleotides not matched to a gene: 5. This CDR3 has 15 residues. CDR1 is SGHNT and CDR2 is YYREEE in the germline V gene (reference sequence). Unique molecular identifiers tagged every individual TCR cDNA molecule. MiXCR was run by TCRdb on the 5' RACE reads, yielding one entry per CDR3 protein. The data hold about 13,000 distinct CDR3 sequences, with roughly 5.2% observed a single time. Noted time point: sample taken at primary tumor resection. Unsorted samples of tumor, nontumor lung or frozen PBMC had their whole RNA sequenced. The donors comprised 60 to 80 untreated early-stage non-small cell lung cancer patients.

The receptor was derived from a human donor with early-stage non-small cell lung cancer. V gene TRBV5-4 combines with J gene TRBJ2-5, with 9 bases fitting TRBD2. Source: lung tumor tissue, taken at surgery. The CDR3 region is CASRIAGAYQETQYF. In DNA form, the CDR3 reads TGTGCCAGCAGAATAGCGGGGGCGTACCAAGAGACCCAGTACTTC.